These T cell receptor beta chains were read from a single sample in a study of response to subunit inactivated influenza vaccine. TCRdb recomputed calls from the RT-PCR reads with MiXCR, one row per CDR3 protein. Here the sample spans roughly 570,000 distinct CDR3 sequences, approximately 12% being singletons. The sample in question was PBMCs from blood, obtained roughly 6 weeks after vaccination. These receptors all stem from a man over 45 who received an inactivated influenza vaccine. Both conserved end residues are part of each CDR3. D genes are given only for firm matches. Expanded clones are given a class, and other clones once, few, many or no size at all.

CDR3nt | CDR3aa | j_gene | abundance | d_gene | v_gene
TGCAGCGTTACAGGGGGACAGCCGATGAACACTGAAGCTTTCTTT | CSVTGGQPMNTEAFF | TRBJ1-1 | NA | TRBD1 | TRBV29-1
TGTGCCAGCAGCCAAGATATCCATACGCAGTATTTT | CASSQDIHTQYF | TRBJ2-3 | NA | NA | TRBV3-1
TGTGCCAGCAGCGTAGACACTGAGCAGTTCTTC | CASSVDTEQFF | TRBJ2-1 | few | NA | TRBV9
TGCGCCAGCAGCTTCACAGGGATGGGGACTGAAGCTTTCTTT | CASSFTGMGTEAFF | TRBJ1-1 | few | NA | TRBV5-1
TGTGCCAGCAGCCAAGAGGTTGGGGGGGGTGAGCAGTACTTC | CASSQEVGGGEQYF | TRBJ2-7 | NA | TRBD2 | TRBV4-2
TGTGCCAGCAGTTATGTTTCGAACACTGAAGCTTTCTTT | CASSYVSNTEAFF | TRBJ1-1 | NA | NA | TRBV6-2/TRBV6-3
TGTGCCAGCAGCTTAGACGGGACAGTGTCCAATGAAAAACTGTTTTTT | CASSLDGTVSNEKLFF | TRBJ1-4 | few | TRBD1 | TRBV7-9
TGTGCCAGCCGGGATCCTGGACAGCCCCAGCATTTT | CASRDPGQPQHF | TRBJ1-5 | many | NA | TRBV6-1
TGTGCCAGCAGAGGCGGGAGTTGGTATGAAAAACTGTTTTTT | CASRGGSWYEKLFF | TRBJ1-4 | few | NA | TRBV7-9
TGTGCCACCAGTTCACTCGACAGTAGCTATGGCTACACCTTC | CATSSLDSSYGYTF | TRBJ1-2 | NA | NA | TRBV10-3
TGTGCCAGCAGCATCCTCGGGGGGGACTCCTACAATGAGCAGTTCTTC | CASSILGGDSYNEQFF | TRBJ2-1 | few | TRBD2 | TRBV5-5
TGTGCCAGCAGCTCGGACAGGGCGCGAGGGGCCCAGCATTTT | CASSSDRARGAQHF | TRBJ1-5 | NA | TRBD1 | TRBV7-2
TGTGCCAGCAGCCTTACCTGGGCGCAGGGCCCATACAATGAGCAGTTCTTC | CASSLTWAQGPYNEQFF | TRBJ2-1 | NA | NA | TRBV7-2
TGTGCCAGCAGTCTAACCGGGAACCCAGGGACTGAAGCTTTCTTT | CASSLTGNPGTEAFF | TRBJ1-1 | few | NA | TRBV27
TGCGCCAGCAGCCAAGGGACTAGCGTAAACACCGGGGAGCTGTTTTTT | CASSQGTSVNTGELFF | TRBJ2-2 | NA | TRBD2 | TRBV4-3
TGTGCCAGCAGTCTTGGACCAGGGGGAACCGGGGAGCTGTTTTTT | CASSLGPGGTGELFF | TRBJ2-2 | few | TRBD1 | TRBV12-3/TRBV12-4
TGTGCCAGCAGCCAAGAGAAGGGGGGGTTAGGTGGCTACACCTTC | CASSQEKGGLGGYTF | TRBJ1-2 | few | NA | TRBV4-2
TGCAGCGTTGACACAGGAAGCGGCCACGAGCAGTACTTC | CSVDTGSGHEQYF | TRBJ2-7 | many | NA | TRBV29-1
TGTGCCAGCAGGTATACAGGGGATCAGCCCCAGCATTTT | CASRYTGDQPQHF | TRBJ1-5 | few | TRBD1 | TRBV12-3/TRBV12-4
TGTGCCAGCAGACGCGGCGCTAGCGGGGCGACCTACAATGAGCAGTTCTTC | CASRRGASGATYNEQFF | TRBJ2-1 | few | TRBD2 | TRBV5-6
TGTGCCAGCAGTTCAAACAGGCTACCCTACGAGCAGTACTTC | CASSSNRLPYEQYF | TRBJ2-7 | few | NA | TRBV11-2
TGCGCCAGCAGCCGGACTACAGACACCTCCTACAATGAGCAGTTCTTC | CASSRTTDTSYNEQFF | TRBJ2-1 | many | NA | TRBV4-3
TGTGCCAGCAGTGGGGGCACAGGGCGAAGTCAGCCCCAGCATTTT | CASSGGTGRSQPQHF | TRBJ1-5 | few | NA | TRBV2
TGCGCCAGCAGCCCGGAAAAGACAGGGGCCGAGCAGTACTTC | CASSPEKTGAEQYF | TRBJ2-7 | NA | TRBD1 | TRBV5-1
TGTGCCAGCAGTTTCTCTAGGGCTGCGGAGGATACGCAGTATTTT | CASSFSRAAEDTQYF | TRBJ2-3 | many | NA | TRBV12-3/TRBV12-4
TGCAGTGCTAGAGAATTGGACAGCGCGAACACCGGGGAGCTGTTTTTT | CSARELDSANTGELFF | TRBJ2-2 | few | NA | TRBV20-1
TGTGCCAGCAGCTGGGTCACCGGGGAGCTGTTTTTT | CASSWVTGELFF | TRBJ2-2 | many | NA | TRBV12-3/TRBV12-4
TGTGCCAGCAGTTTATCGTTGCGGTACAATGAGCAGTTCTTC | CASSLSLRYNEQFF | TRBJ2-1 | many | NA | TRBV12-3/TRBV12-4
TGTGCCAGCAGTACGACAACAGGGTTCAACTATGGCTACACCTTC | CASSTTTGFNYGYTF | TRBJ1-2 | few | NA | TRBV6-1
TGCGCCAGCAGCATGACAGGGGGCGTTGAAGCTTTCTTT | CASSMTGGVEAFF | TRBJ1-1 | NA | TRBD1 | TRBV5-1
TGTGCCAGCAGCTGGGGGACAGATACGCAGTATTTT | CASSWGTDTQYF | TRBJ2-3 | many | NA | TRBV7-2
TGTGCCAGCAGAGGACAGGATCTAGGAGGCTACACCTTC | CASRGQDLGGYTF | TRBJ1-2 | few | TRBD1 | TRBV7-2
TGTGCCAGCAGCCATCCTGACAGGCTGAACACCGGGGAGCTGTTTTTT | CASSHPDRLNTGELFF | TRBJ2-2 | NA | NA | TRBV3-1
TGTGCCAGCAGCTTGGCCCGGGCCGCTCATAATTCACCCCTCCACTTT | CASSLARAAHNSPLHF | TRBJ1-6 | NA | NA | TRBV5-5
TGTGCCAGCAGCTTAGACGAGGCGGGGCTAGCCAAAAACATTCAGTACTTC | CASSLDEAGLAKNIQYF | TRBJ2-4 | NA | NA | TRBV11-2
TGTGCCACCAGGTTGACAGGCCCCTCCTACGAGCAGTACTTC | CATRLTGPSYEQYF | TRBJ2-7 | NA | NA | TRBV24-1
TGTGCCAGCAGCTTAGACGGAACCCTCGGGCAGTTCTTC | CASSLDGTLGQFF | TRBJ2-1 | NA | NA | TRBV7-9
TGTGCCAGCAGTCTGGACAGGGGGCACAATCAGCCCCAGCATTTT | CASSLDRGHNQPQHF | TRBJ1-5 | NA | TRBD1 | TRBV2
TGTGCCAGCAGCTTATACGGGAGGGCCGGTAACGAGCAGTACTTC | CASSLYGRAGNEQYF | TRBJ2-7 | many | TRBD2 | TRBV7-2
TGCGCCAGCAGCCAAGCCGGGACTAGCGGGGGAGGGGATACGCAGTATTTT | CASSQAGTSGGGDTQYF | TRBJ2-3 | few | TRBD2 | TRBV4-3
TGTGCCAGCAACCGCGAGGGAGGGGTGGACAATCAGCCCCAGCATTTT | CASNREGGVDNQPQHF | TRBJ1-5 | few | NA | TRBV6-1
TGTGCCAGCAGTGAAGGGGAGTGGGACAGGATCTACAATGAGCAGTTCTTC | CASSEGEWDRIYNEQFF | TRBJ2-1 | NA | TRBD1 | TRBV2
TGCAGTGCTACCTTAGCGGGAGCCTCCTACGAGCAGTACTTC | CSATLAGASYEQYF | TRBJ2-7 | few | TRBD2 | TRBV20-1
TGCGCCAGCAGCGTGGACAGGCCATCTCAAGAGACCCAGTACTTC | CASSVDRPSQETQYF | TRBJ2-5 | NA | TRBD1 | TRBV5-1
TGCGCCAGCAGCTTGGAGGCGACGCGCACCTACGAGCAGTACTTC | CASSLEATRTYEQYF | TRBJ2-7 | few | NA | TRBV5-1